The T cell receptor beta chain described here comes from a study of T cells in Graves' hyperthyroidism and ophthalmopathy. General study findings and limits: For ophthalmopathy, model prediction preceded onset by a median about six months.

Many counts were recorded for this clonotype. Its antigen is unidentified. Per germline, CDR1 SGHTA and CDR2 FQGNSA. The CDR3 loop spans 12 amino acids. The V end was cut by 4 bases, the J end by 3 bases, with 7 bases between. From RNA transcripts, TCR beta CDR3 regions were amplified. The TCR CDR3 first-round RT-PCR relied on the HTBI primer set. TCRdb processed the multiplex PCR reads anew with MiXCR; each CDR3 protein has one entry. This table has some 350,000 distinct CDR3 sequences, over 15% appearing once. Sequencing used blood. The source is a young woman with Graves' hyperthyroidism. The chain joins TRBV7-2 to TRBJ2-7, with no clear D. DNA for the CDR3: TGTGCCAGCAGCTATGTGGTCTACGAGCAGTACTTC. Translating gives CASSYVVYEQYF.